This TCR beta chain appears in the sequencing data of a study of T cell responses to AZD1222 COVID-19 vaccine. Generated by immunoSEQ multiplex PCR, the TCRdb table keeps only in-frame clones and is missing some. The sample consists of around 100,000 clones, about 93% of them appearing once. V was trimmed by 7 bases and J by 3 bases, leaving 13 bases between them. The germline V gene has CDR1 WSHSY and CDR2 SAAADI. The CDR3 consists of 13 residues. General observations from the study: It was only a handful of AZD1222 recipients who were seropositive at baseline. Compared with day 0, the breadth and depth of the Spike-specific TCR repertoire rose significantly after two doses of AZD1222. Repertoire samples came only from after the peak T cell response. Unmutated regions of variants are reportedly targeted by nearly half of spike-specific TCRs.

As concerns this clone: Its antigen remains unknown.

The genes are TRBV10-2 and TRBJ2-7; a possible D gene is TRBD1 (6 bases). Material: peripheral blood, obtained on day 0 of AZD1222 vaccination. This sequence originates from an adult in good health. This CDR3 is CASMTGPFYEQYF. The CDR3 DNA reads TGCGCCAGCATGACAGGACCCTTCTACGAGCAGTACTTC.